This T cell receptor (beta chain) was identified during a study of chemoradiotherapy in HPV16-positive cancers. Study outcomes and limitations: Candidate HPV-specific clones and E7-related TCR motifs grew in tumor during treatment.

As concerns this clone: Its matching antigen is unknown.

Sequencing used immunoSEQ multiplex PCR; TCRdb keeps in-frame clones, though not all of them. The table shows around 29,000 clones, with roughly nine tenths occurring only once. Repertoires were sampled repeatedly during chemoradiotherapy. Germline loops: CDR1 SEHNR, CDR2 FQNEAQ (reference sequence). This CDR3 has 16 amino acids. The V and J ends lost 6 bases and 1 base, in that order; junction bases with no gene match: 7. Here the sequenced sample was blood, taken from a patient who underwent chemoradiotherapy. This clonotype was obtained from a human donor with HPV-associated anogenital cancer. The chain combines TRBV7-9 with TRBJ2-1; 9 bases map to TRBD1. For the CDR3, the DNA is TGTGCCAGCAGGGATACAGGGGGCAAATCCTACAATGAGCAGTTCTTC. Protein product: CASRDTGGKSYNEQFF.